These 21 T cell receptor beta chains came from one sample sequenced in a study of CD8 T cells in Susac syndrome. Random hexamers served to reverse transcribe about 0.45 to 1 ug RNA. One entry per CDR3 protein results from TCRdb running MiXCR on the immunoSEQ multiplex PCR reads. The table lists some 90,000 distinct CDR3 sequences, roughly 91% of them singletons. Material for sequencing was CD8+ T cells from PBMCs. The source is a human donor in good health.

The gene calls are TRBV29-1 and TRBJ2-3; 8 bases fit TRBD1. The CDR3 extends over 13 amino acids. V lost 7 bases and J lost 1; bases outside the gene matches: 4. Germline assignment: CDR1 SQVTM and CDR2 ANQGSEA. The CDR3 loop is CSAGGQGTDTQYF. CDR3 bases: TGCAGCGCTGGGGGACAGGGCACAGATACGCAGTATTTT.

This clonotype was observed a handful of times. CDR3 amino acids: CASSQGTGGYEQYF. As DNA, the CDR3 is TGTGCCAGCAGCCAGGGGACAGGGGGCTACGAGCAGTACTTC. The V call is TRBV5-6, the J call TRBJ2-7; 11 bases map to TRBD1. This CDR3 region has 14 residues. Unmatched junction bases numbered 3, after V lost 4 bases and J lost 3 bases. Germline assignment: CDR1 SGHDT and CDR2 YYEEEE.

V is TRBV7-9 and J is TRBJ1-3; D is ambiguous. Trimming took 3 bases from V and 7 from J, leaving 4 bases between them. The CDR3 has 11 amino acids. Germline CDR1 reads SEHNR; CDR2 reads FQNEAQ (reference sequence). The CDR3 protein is CASSLRNTIYF. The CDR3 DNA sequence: TGTGCCAGCAGCTTGCGGAACACCATATATTTT. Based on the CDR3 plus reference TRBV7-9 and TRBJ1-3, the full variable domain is DTGVSQNPRHKITKRGQNVTFRCDPISEHNRLYWYRQTLGQGPEFLTYFQNEAQLEKSRLLSDRFSAERPKGSFSTLEIQRTEQGDSAMYLCASSLRNTIYFGEGSWLTVV.

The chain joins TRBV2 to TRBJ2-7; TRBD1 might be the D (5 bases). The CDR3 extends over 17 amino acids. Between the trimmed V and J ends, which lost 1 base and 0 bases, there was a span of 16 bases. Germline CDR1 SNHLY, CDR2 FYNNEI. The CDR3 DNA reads TGTGCCAGCAGTGAAGGGTGGGGCAGGTCGAGCTCCTACGAGCAGTACTTC. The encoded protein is CASSEGWGRSSSYEQYF. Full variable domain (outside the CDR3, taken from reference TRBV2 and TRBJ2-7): EPEVTQTPSHQVTQMGQEVILRCVPISNHLYFYWYRQILGQKVEFLVSFYNNEISEKSEIFDDQFSVERPDGSNFTLKIRSTKLEDSAMYFCASSEGWGRSSSYEQYFGPGTRLTVT.

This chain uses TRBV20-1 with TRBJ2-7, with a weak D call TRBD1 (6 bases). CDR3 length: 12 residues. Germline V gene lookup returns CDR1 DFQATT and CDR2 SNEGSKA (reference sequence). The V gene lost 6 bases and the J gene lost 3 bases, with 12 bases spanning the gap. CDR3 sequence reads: CSATRTDYEQYF. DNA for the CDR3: TGCAGTGCAACTCGGACAGACTACGAGCAGTACTTC.

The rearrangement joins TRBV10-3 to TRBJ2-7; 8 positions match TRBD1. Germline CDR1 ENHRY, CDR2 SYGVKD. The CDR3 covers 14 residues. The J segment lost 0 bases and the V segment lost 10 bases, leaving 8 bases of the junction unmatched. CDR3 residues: CATGDRTYSYEQYF. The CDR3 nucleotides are TGTGCCACCGGGGACAGGACTTACTCCTACGAGCAGTACTTC.

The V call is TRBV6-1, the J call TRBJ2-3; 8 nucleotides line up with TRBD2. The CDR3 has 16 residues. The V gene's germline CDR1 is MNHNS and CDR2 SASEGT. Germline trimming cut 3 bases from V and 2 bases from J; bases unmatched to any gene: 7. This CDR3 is CASSESSGGFTDTQYF. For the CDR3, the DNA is TGTGCCAGCAGTGAGTCCAGCGGGGGCTTCACAGATACGCAGTATTTT.

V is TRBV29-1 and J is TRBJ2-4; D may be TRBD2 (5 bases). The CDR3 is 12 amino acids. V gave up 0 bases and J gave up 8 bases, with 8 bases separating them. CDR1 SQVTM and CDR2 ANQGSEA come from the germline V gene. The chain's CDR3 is CSVEDTGDIQYF. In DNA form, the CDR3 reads TGCAGCGTTGAAGATACCGGGGACATTCAGTACTTC.

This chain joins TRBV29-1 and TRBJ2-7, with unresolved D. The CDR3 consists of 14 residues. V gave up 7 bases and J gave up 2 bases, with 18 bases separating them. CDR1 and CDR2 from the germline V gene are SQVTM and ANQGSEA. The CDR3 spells CSAEMGGFPYEQYF. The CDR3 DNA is TGCAGCGCCGAGATGGGCGGCTTCCCCTACGAGCAGTACTTC.

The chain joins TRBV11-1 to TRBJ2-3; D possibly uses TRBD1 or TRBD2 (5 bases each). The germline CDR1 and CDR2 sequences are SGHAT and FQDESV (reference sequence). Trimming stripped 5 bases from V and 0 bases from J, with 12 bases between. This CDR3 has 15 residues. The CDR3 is CASSGTIRSTDTQYF. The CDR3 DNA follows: TGTGCCAGCAGCGGGACCATTCGGAGCACAGATACGCAGTATTTT.

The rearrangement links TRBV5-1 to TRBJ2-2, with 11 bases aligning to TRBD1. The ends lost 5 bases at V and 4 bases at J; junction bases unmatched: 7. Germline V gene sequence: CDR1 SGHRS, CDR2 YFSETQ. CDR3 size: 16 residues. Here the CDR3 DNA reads TGCGCCAGCAGAGAACCGGGACAGGGGGGCACCGGGGAGCTGTTTTTT. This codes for CASREPGQGGTGELFF.

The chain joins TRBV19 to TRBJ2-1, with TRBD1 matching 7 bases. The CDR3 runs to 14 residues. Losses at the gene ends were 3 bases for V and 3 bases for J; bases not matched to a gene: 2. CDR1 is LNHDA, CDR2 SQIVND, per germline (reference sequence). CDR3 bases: TGTGCCAGTAGTATTGGGACAGACTACAATGAGCAGTTCTTC. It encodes CASSIGTDYNEQFF.

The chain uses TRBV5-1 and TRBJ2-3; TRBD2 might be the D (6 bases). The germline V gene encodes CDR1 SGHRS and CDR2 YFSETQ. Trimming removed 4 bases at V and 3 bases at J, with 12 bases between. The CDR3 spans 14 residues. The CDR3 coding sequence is TGCGCCAGCAGCGTACGACTAGTTACAGATACGCAGTATTTT. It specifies CASSVRLVTDTQYF.

The CDR3 sequence is CASSSLANVLDEQFF. CDR3 coding DNA: TGTGCCAGCAGCTCACTAGCGAACGTGTTGGATGAGCAGTTCTTC. The chain couples TRBV6-2 or TRBV6-3 to TRBJ2-1; 7 positions agree with TRBD2. V was pared by 6 bases and J by 8 bases, with 13 bases of the junction left unmatched. CDR3 length: 15 amino acids. Germline assignment: CDR1 MNHEY and CDR2 SVGEGT.

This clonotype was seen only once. CDR3 amino acids: CSAGGGNPGELFF. The DNA for the CDR3 is TGCAGCGCCGGGGGGGGGAATCCCGGGGAGCTGTTTTTT. The chain recombines TRBV29-1 with TRBJ2-2; TRBD2 aligns across 8 bases. CDR1 SQVTM and CDR2 ANQGSEA come from the germline V gene. The CDR3 totals 13 residues. V trimming: 7 bases; J trimming: 6 bases; junction bases outside the gene matches: 7.

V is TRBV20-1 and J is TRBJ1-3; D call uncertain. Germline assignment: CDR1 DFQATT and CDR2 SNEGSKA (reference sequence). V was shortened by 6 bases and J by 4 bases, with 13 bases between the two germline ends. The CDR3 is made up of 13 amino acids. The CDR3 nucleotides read TGCAGTGCCGGGGAGGGTTACGGAAACACCATATATTTT. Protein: CSAGEGYGNTIYF.

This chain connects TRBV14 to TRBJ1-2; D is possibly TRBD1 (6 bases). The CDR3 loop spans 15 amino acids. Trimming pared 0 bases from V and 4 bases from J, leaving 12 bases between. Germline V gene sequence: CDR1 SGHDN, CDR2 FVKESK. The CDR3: CASSQDWDTSYGYTF. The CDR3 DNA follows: TGTGCCAGCAGCCAAGACTGGGACACCTCCTATGGCTACACCTTC.

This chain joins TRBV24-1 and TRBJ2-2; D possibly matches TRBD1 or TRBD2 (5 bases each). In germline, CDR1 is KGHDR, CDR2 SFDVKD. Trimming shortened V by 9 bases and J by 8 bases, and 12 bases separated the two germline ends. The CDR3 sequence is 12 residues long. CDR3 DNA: TGTGCCACCCGGGACCTGTCGGGGGAGCTGTTTTTT. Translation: CATRDLSGELFF.

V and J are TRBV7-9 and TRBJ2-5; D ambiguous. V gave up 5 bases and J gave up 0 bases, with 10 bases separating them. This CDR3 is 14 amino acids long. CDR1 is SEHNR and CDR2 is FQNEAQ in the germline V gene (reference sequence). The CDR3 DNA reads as TGTGCCAGCAGCCCTCTAGAAAACCAAGAGACCCAGTACTTC. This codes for CASSPLENQETQYF.

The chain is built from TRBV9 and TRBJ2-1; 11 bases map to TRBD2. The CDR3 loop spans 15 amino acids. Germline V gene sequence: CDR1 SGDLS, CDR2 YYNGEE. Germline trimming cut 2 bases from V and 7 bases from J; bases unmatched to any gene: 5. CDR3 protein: CASSVSSGGMNEQFF. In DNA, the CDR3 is TGTGCCAGCAGCGTCTCTAGCGGGGGGATGAATGAGCAGTTCTTC. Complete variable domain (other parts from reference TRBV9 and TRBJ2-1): DSGVTQTPKHLITATGQRVTLRCSPRSGDLSVYWYQQSLDQGLQFLIQYYNGEERAKGNILERFSAQQFPDLHSELNLSSLELGDSALYFCASSVSSGGMNEQFFGPGTRLTVL.

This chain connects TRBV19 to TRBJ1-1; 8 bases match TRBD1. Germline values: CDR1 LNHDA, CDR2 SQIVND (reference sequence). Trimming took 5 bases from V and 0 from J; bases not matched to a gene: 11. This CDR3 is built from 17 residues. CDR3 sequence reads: CASSALDRDRLNTEAFF. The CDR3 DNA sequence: TGTGCCAGTAGTGCCCTCGATAGGGACAGGTTGAACACTGAAGCTTTCTTT.